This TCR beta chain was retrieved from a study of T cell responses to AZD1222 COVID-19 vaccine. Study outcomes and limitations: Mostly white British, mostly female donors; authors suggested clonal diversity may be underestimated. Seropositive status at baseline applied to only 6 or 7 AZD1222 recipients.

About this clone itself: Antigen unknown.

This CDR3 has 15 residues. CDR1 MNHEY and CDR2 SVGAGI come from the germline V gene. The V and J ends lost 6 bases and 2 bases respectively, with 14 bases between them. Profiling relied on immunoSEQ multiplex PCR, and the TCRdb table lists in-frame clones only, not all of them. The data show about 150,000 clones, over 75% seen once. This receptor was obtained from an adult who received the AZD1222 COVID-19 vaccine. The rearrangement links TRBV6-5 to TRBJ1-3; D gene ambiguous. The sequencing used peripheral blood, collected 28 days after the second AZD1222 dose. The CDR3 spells CASRPEVPAGNTIYF. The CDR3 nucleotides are TGTGCCAGCAGACCTGAAGTCCCAGCTGGAAACACCATATATTTT.